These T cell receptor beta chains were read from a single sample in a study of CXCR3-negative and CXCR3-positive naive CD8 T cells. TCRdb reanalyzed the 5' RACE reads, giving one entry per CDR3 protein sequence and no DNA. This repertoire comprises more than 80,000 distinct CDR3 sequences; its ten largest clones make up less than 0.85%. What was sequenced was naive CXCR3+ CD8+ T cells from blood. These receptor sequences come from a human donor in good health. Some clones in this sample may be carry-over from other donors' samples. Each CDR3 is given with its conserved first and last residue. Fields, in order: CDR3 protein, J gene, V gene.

CDR3aa: CASSSEDRGFQDTQYF
j_gene: TRBJ2-3
v_gene: TRBV13

CDR3aa: CASSQEIGYEQYF
j_gene: TRBJ2-7
v_gene: TRBV4-3

CDR3aa: CASSPGRGYEQYF
j_gene: TRBJ2-7
v_gene: TRBV23-1

CDR3aa: CASTRLAGGWEQFF
j_gene: TRBJ2-1
v_gene: TRBV12-3/TRBV12-4

CDR3aa: CASSWTSGGEVEQYF
j_gene: TRBJ2-7
v_gene: TRBV7-8

CDR3aa: CASSALVGGELFF
j_gene: TRBJ2-2
v_gene: TRBV7-3

CDR3aa: CASSSPTGDEQYF
j_gene: TRBJ2-7
v_gene: TRBV5-1

CDR3aa: CASSYLERGHEQYF
j_gene: TRBJ2-7
v_gene: TRBV12-3/TRBV12-4

CDR3aa: CASSSWTSGGLIDEQFF
j_gene: TRBJ2-1
v_gene: TRBV5-6

CDR3aa: CASSLRGNTEAFF
j_gene: TRBJ1-1
v_gene: TRBV5-1

CDR3aa: CAISVGRGGSYNEQFF
j_gene: TRBJ2-1
v_gene: TRBV10-3

CDR3aa: CASSAGNTEAFF
j_gene: TRBJ1-1
v_gene: TRBV6-6

CDR3aa: CSARDSLGGSSYEQYF
j_gene: TRBJ2-7
v_gene: TRBV20-1

CDR3aa: CASSAYPGHEGTQYF
j_gene: TRBJ2-5
v_gene: TRBV28

CDR3aa: CASSLAWGTEAFF
j_gene: TRBJ1-1
v_gene: TRBV7-9

CDR3aa: CATPVRGAWSSYEQYF
j_gene: TRBJ2-7
v_gene: TRBV21-1

CDR3aa: CASSYYRLGHIFDNEQFF
j_gene: TRBJ2-1
v_gene: TRBV6-5

CDR3aa: CASRVGGRYEQYF
j_gene: TRBJ2-7
v_gene: TRBV12-3/TRBV12-4

CDR3aa: CASQGTGDYEQYF
j_gene: TRBJ2-7
v_gene: TRBV28

CDR3aa: CASSPSGRGAFF
j_gene: TRBJ1-1
v_gene: TRBV7-8

CDR3aa: CASSLSGQMTYPGTEAFF
j_gene: TRBJ1-1
v_gene: TRBV5-6

CDR3aa: CASSRLVEDTQYF
j_gene: TRBJ2-3
v_gene: TRBV4-1

CDR3aa: CASSVDRGATDTQYF
j_gene: TRBJ2-3
v_gene: TRBV5-1

CDR3aa: CASSLQPDTQYF
j_gene: TRBJ2-3
v_gene: TRBV7-2

CDR3aa: CASSPDRGTYEQYF
j_gene: TRBJ2-7
v_gene: TRBV6-5

CDR3aa: CASSLGLYEQYF
j_gene: TRBJ2-7
v_gene: TRBV28

CDR3aa: CASSLGVGGIYEQYF
j_gene: TRBJ2-7
v_gene: TRBV9

CDR3aa: CASSVGGAGYF
j_gene: TRBJ2-7
v_gene: TRBV12-3/TRBV12-4

CDR3aa: CSARDLEGLGEKLFF
j_gene: TRBJ1-4
v_gene: TRBV20-1

CDR3aa: CASSLGAGPPLHF
j_gene: TRBJ1-6
v_gene: TRBV7-9

CDR3aa: CASSFGGTSVYEQYF
j_gene: TRBJ2-7
v_gene: TRBV13

CDR3aa: CSARPWTGDYNEQFF
j_gene: TRBJ2-1
v_gene: TRBV20-1

CDR3aa: CASSLQGSNEKLFF
j_gene: TRBJ1-4
v_gene: TRBV27

CDR3aa: CASSLWGGEQFF
j_gene: TRBJ2-1
v_gene: TRBV28

CDR3aa: CAWSVGTGPSYEQYF
j_gene: TRBJ2-7
v_gene: TRBV30

CDR3aa: CASSPSPSGANVLTF
j_gene: TRBJ2-6
v_gene: TRBV7-2

CDR3aa: CASSQDRGSYNEQFF
j_gene: TRBJ2-1
v_gene: TRBV5-8

CDR3aa: CSVADRDRNLLSSYNSPLHF
j_gene: TRBJ1-6
v_gene: TRBV29-1

CDR3aa: CASSPLAGDTDTQYF
j_gene: TRBJ2-3
v_gene: TRBV28

CDR3aa: CASSQAEREGRDEQYF
j_gene: TRBJ2-7
v_gene: TRBV4-1

CDR3aa: CASSQLGGKETQYF
j_gene: TRBJ2-5
v_gene: TRBV5-1

CDR3aa: CSARGSGAIPEQYF
j_gene: TRBJ2-7
v_gene: TRBV20-1

CDR3aa: CASSQEGVTGELFF
j_gene: TRBJ2-2
v_gene: TRBV4-1

CDR3aa: CASRTLGQSPEAGAEPGDTQYF
j_gene: TRBJ2-3
v_gene: TRBV23-1

CDR3aa: CSARDFEAASDEQFF
j_gene: TRBJ2-1
v_gene: TRBV20-1

CDR3aa: CSARWDEKLFF
j_gene: TRBJ1-4
v_gene: TRBV29-1

CDR3aa: CASSPGTYLSYEQYF
j_gene: TRBJ2-7
v_gene: TRBV7-2

CDR3aa: CSVDSAGLGEQYF
j_gene: TRBJ2-7
v_gene: TRBV29-1

CDR3aa: CASSSVFPGNQETQYF
j_gene: TRBJ2-5
v_gene: TRBV7-9

CDR3aa: CASSLRGGGVTEAFF
j_gene: TRBJ1-1
v_gene: TRBV13

CDR3aa: CSADVGSWTGGTSTDTQYF
j_gene: TRBJ2-3
v_gene: TRBV20-1

CDR3aa: CASSLLRENTGELFF
j_gene: TRBJ2-2
v_gene: TRBV7-6